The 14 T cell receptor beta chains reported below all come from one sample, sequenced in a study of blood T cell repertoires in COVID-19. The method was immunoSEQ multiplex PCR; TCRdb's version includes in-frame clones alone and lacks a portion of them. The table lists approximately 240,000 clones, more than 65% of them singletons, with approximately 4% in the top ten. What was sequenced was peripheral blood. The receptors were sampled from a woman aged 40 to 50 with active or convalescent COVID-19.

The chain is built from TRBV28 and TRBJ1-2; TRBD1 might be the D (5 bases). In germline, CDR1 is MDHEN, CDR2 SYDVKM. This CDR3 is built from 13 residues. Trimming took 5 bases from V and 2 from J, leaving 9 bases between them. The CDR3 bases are TGTGCCAGCAGTGAAGGGGTGAACTATGGCTACACCTTC. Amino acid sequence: CASSEGVNYGYTF.

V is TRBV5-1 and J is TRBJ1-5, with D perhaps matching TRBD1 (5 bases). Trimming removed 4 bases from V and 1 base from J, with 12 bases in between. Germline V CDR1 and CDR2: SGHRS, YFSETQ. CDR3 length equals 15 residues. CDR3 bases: TGCGCCAGCAGCCCCGGGGGGGGGAGCAATCAGCCCCAGCATTTT. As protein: CASSPGGGSNQPQHF.

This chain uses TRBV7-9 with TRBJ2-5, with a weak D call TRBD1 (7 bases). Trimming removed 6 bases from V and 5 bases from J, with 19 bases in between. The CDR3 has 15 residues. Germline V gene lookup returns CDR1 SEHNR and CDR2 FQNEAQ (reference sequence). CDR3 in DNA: TGTGCCAGCAGTCGAACCCAGGGGGGCCACGAGACCCAGTACTTC. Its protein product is CASSRTQGGHETQYF.

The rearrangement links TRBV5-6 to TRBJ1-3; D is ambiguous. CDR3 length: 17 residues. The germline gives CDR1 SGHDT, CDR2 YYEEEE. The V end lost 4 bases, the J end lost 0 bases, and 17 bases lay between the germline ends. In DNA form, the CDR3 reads TGTGCCAGCAGCGTGAATTGGGAGGCGGTCTCTGGAAACACCATATATTTT. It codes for CASSVNWEAVSGNTIYF.

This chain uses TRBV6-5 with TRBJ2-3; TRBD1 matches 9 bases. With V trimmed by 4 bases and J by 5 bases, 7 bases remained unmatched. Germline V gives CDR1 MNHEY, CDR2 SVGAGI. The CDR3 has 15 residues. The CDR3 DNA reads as TGTGCCAGCAGTTGGACAGGGGAATTTGGAGATACGCAGTATTTT. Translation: CASSWTGEFGDTQYF.

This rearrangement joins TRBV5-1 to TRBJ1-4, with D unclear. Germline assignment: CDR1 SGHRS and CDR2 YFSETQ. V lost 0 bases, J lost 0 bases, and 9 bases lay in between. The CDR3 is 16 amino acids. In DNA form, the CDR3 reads TGCGCCAGCAGCTTGGGTTTCCCAGCAACTAATGAAAAACTGTTTTTT. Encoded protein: CASSLGFPATNEKLFF.

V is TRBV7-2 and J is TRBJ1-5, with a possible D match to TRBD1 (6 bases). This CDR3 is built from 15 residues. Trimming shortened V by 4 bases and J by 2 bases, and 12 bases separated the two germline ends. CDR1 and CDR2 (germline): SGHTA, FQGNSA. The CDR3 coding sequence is TGTGCCAGCAGCTACAGGGCTTATGGCAATCAGCCCCAGCATTTT. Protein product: CASSYRAYGNQPQHF.

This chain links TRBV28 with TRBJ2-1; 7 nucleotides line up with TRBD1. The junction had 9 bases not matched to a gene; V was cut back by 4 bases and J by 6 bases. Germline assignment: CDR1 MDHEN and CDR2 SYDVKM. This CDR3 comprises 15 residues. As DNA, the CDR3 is TGTGCCAGCAGTTCGACAGGGTTTAGACGCAATGAGCAGTTCTTC. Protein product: CASSSTGFRRNEQFF.

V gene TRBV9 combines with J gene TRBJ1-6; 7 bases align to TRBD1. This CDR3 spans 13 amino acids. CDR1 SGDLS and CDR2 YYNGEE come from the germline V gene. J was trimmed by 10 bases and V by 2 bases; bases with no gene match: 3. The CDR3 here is CASSVQGESPLHF. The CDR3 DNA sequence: TGTGCCAGCAGCGTGCAGGGGGAATCACCCCTCCACTTT.

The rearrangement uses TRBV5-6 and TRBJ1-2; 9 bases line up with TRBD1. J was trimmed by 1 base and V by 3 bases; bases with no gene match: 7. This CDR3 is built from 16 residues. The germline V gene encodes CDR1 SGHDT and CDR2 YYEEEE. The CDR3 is CASSSSQGAINYGYTF. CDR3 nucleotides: TGTGCCAGCAGCTCGTCACAGGGGGCGATTAACTATGGCTACACCTTC.

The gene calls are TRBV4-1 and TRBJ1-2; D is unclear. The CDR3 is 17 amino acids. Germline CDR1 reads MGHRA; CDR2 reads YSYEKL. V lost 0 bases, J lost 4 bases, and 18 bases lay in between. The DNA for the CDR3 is TGCGCCAGCAGCCAAGATCTCGGAGTTAGGAGGACCTATGGCTACACCTTC. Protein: CASSQDLGVRRTYGYTF.

CDR3 sequence: CATPPEERGNTGELFF. DNA of the CDR3: TGTGCCACCCCCCCCGAAGAGCGGGGGAACACCGGGGAGCTGTTTTTT. The chain recombines TRBV28 with TRBJ2-2; TRBD2 aligns across 7 bases. J gave up 1 base and V 10 bases, and 12 bases lay outside the gene matches. CDR1 and CDR2 (germline): MDHEN, SYDVKM. This CDR3 is 16 amino acids long.

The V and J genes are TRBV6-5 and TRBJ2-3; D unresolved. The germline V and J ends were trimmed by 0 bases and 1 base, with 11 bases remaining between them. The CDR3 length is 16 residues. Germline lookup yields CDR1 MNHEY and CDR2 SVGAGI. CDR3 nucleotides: TGTGCCAGCAGTTACTCGGCAGGTCCAGGCACAGATACGCAGTATTTT. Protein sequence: CASSYSAGPGTDTQYF.

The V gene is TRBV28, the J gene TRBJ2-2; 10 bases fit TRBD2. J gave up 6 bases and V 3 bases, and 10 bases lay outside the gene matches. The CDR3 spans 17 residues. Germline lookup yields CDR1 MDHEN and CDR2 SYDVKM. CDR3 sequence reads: CASSFGLAGAYAGELFF. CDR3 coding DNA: TGTGCCAGCAGTTTCGGGCTAGCGGGGGCCTACGCCGGGGAGCTGTTTTTT.